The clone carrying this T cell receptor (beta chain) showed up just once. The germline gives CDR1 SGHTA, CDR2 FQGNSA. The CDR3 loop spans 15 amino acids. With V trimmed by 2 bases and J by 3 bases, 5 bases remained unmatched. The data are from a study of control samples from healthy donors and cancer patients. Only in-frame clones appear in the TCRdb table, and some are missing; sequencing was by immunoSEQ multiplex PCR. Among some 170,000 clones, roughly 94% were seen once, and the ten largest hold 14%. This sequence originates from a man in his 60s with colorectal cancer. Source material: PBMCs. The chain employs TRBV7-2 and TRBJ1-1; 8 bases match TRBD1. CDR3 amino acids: CASSLQGAGDTEAFF. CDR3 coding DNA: TGTGCCAGCAGCTTACAGGGGGCGGGGGACACTGAAGCTTTCTTT.